Listed here are 14 T cell receptor beta chains from one sample, sequenced in a study of T cell responses to AZD1222 COVID-19 vaccine. Using immunoSEQ multiplex PCR, the repertoire was profiled, and TCRdb retains in-frame clones only, with some absent. Among fewer than 200,000 clones, 90% to 95% were seen once, and the ten largest hold approximately 4%. Material: peripheral blood, obtained 28 days after the second dose of the MenACWY control vaccine. The origin of the receptors is an adult who received the MenACWY meningococcal vaccine as a control.

This rearrangement joins TRBV27 to TRBJ2-4, with TRBD2 matching 10 bases. The ends lost 8 bases at V and 1 base at J; junction bases unmatched: 17. Germline CDR1 MNHEY, CDR2 SMNVEV (reference sequence). The length of the CDR3 is 19 residues. The CDR3 DNA is TGTGCCAGCTCGTTCGAAGGAATCAGCGGGGGGGACGCCAAAAACATTCAGTACTTC. Its translation: CASSFEGISGGDAKNIQYF.

The V call is TRBV6-5, the J call TRBJ1-1; D unresolved. With 5 bases removed from V and 1 base from J, the gap between germline ends came to 11 bases. CDR3 length equals 14 residues. Germline loops: CDR1 MNHEY, CDR2 SVGAGI. CDR3 region: CASSHPPGNTEAFF. CDR3 coding DNA: TGTGCCAGCAGTCACCCTCCCGGGAACACTGAAGCTTTCTTT.

The chain employs TRBV5-4 and TRBJ2-6; D unresolved. V shed 5 bases and J shed 7 bases, with 10 bases lying between them. Germline CDR1 SGHNT, CDR2 YYREEE (reference sequence). The CDR3 runs to 13 residues. Written as DNA, the CDR3 is TGTGCCAGCAGTTCATGGGGAGCCAACGTCCTGACTTTC. Translated, it gives CASSSWGANVLTF.

This clone has only a few counts. The chain uses TRBV24-1 and TRBJ1-4; D is possibly TRBD1 (5 bases). The germline gives CDR1 KGHDR, CDR2 SFDVKD. Trimming left V 4 bases short and J 1 base short, with 9 bases between. The CDR3 length is 15 residues. CDR3: CATSDRDGTNEKLFF. The CDR3 bases are TGTGCCACCAGTGACCGGGACGGAACTAATGAAAAACTGTTTTTT.

This clone was detected a few times. CDR3 amino acids: CASSLDGTNTGELFF. CDR3 DNA sequence: TGTGCCAGCAGCTTAGACGGGACGAACACCGGGGAGCTGTTTTTT. V is TRBV11-1 and J is TRBJ2-2, with D possibly matching TRBD2 (5 bases). Germline-derived CDR1 and CDR2 are SGHAT and FQDESV (reference sequence). The V end lost 1 base, the J end lost 0 bases, and 6 bases lay between the germline ends. The CDR3 contains 15 residues.

The chain is built from TRBV28 and TRBJ1-2, with D maybe TRBD1 (6 bases). V gave up 2 bases and J gave up 8 bases, with 12 bases separating them. The CDR3 extends over 13 amino acids. Germline V gene lookup returns CDR1 MDHEN and CDR2 SYDVKM. The CDR3 loop is CASSLGGLRGYTF. CDR3 bases: TGTGCCAGCAGTTTAGGGGGGCTTAGGGGCTACACCTTC.

The rearrangement links TRBV7-8 to TRBJ2-1; 8 positions match TRBD2. This CDR3 is built from 15 residues. Germline CDR1 SGHVS, CDR2 FQNEAQ. The junction had 11 bases not matched to a gene; V was cut back by 6 bases and J by 7 bases. In DNA form, the CDR3 reads TGTGCCAGCAGTACCCGGGAGGGGGGTAGGAATGAGCAGTTCTTC. It encodes CASSTREGGRNEQFF.

This clone appeared a single time. This rearrangement joins TRBV30 to TRBJ1-4, with 7 bases that match TRBD1. V was clipped by 2 bases and J by 8 bases; unmatched bases: 11. Germline CDR1 and CDR2: GTSNPN and SVGIG (reference sequence). The CDR3 totals 15 residues. Written as DNA, the CDR3 is TGTGCCTGGAGTTATCTACAGGGGATGGCGGAAAAACTGTTTTTT. It yields the protein CAWSYLQGMAEKLFF.

The chain has TRBV5-1 and TRBJ2-1; 14 bases are a match to TRBD2. This CDR3 is 15 amino acids long. Trimming at V came to 3 bases and at J to 8 bases, leaving 4 bases not matched to a gene. Germline CDR1 and CDR2: SGHRS and YFSETQ. DNA for the CDR3: TGCGCCAGCAGCTCGGGACTAGCGGGAGTGTATGAGCAGTTCTTC. Protein sequence: CASSSGLAGVYEQFF. The full variable domain, completed using reference TRBV5-1 and TRBJ2-1, is KAGVTQTPRYLIKTRGQQVTLSCSPISGHRSVSWYQQTPGQGLQFLFEYFSETQRNKGNFPGRFSGRQFSNSRSEMNVSTLELGDSALYLCASSSGLAGVYEQFFGPGTRLTVL.

The rearrangement links TRBV10-3 to TRBJ1-2; D is ambiguous. V was shortened by 4 bases and J by 8 bases, with 17 bases between the two germline ends. CDR3 length: 14 residues. Germline V gene data show CDR1 as ENHRY and CDR2 as SYGVKD. Here the CDR3 DNA reads TGTGCCATCAGTGTGACAACCCTAACGCGGGGCTACACCTTC. Amino acid sequence: CAISVTTLTRGYTF.

The CDR3 loop is CASSPIGRASPLHF. The CDR3 coding sequence is TGTGCCAGCAGCCCGATCGGTCGGGCTTCACCCCTCCACTTT. This chain uses TRBV5-4 with TRBJ1-6; D gene unclear. The CDR3 length is 14 residues. Trimming pared 4 bases from V and 9 bases from J, leaving 14 bases between. Germline loops: CDR1 SGHNT, CDR2 YYREEE (reference sequence). Full variable domain (missing parts from reference TRBV5-4 and TRBJ1-6): ETGVTQSPTHLIKTRGQQVTLRCSSQSGHNTVSWYQQALGQGPQFIFQYYREEENGRGNFPPRFSGLQFPNYSSELNVNALELDDSALYLCASSPIGRASPLHFGNGTRLTVT.

This clone turned up a few times. The gene calls are TRBV9 and TRBJ1-2; D is uncertain. The germline gives CDR1 SGDLS, CDR2 YYNGEE. The CDR3 sequence is 13 residues long. V gave up 2 bases and J gave up 3 bases, with 8 bases separating them. CDR3 coding DNA: TGTGCCAGCAGCGTCCGGGTGGACTATGGCTACACCTTC. It specifies CASSVRVDYGYTF. The full variable domain, its missing parts supplied by reference TRBV9 and TRBJ1-2, is DSGVTQTPKHLITATGQRVTLRCSPRSGDLSVYWYQQSLDQGLQFLIQYYNGEERAKGNILERFSAQQFPDLHSELNLSSLELGDSALYFCASSVRVDYGYTFGSGTRLTVV.

The chain carries TRBV10-2 and TRBJ2-1; TRBD2 matches at 13 bases. The V segment lost 6 bases and the J segment 8 bases; nucleotides outside the gene matches: 1. The CDR3 is 13 residues long. The germline CDR1 and CDR2 sequences are WSHSY and SAAADI. CDR3 region: CASRGLAGDEQFF. The CDR3 nucleotides read TGCGCCAGCAGAGGACTAGCGGGAGATGAGCAGTTCTTC.

This sequence joins TRBV7-8 and TRBJ2-1, with D tentatively TRBD2 (6 bases). The V end was cut by 4 bases, the J end by 8 bases, with 15 bases between. The CDR3 extends over 14 amino acids. Per the germline V gene, CDR1 is SGHVS and CDR2 is FQNEAQ. This CDR3 is CASSSGTPPDEQFF. CDR3 in DNA: TGTGCCAGCAGCTCAGGGACTCCCCCCGATGAGCAGTTCTTC.